This is a list of T cell receptor beta chains from one sample in a study of blood T cell repertoires in COVID-19. Sequencing used immunoSEQ multiplex PCR; TCRdb keeps in-frame clones, though not all of them. Of about 220,000 clones listed, around 80% are singletons. Sequencing input: peripheral blood. These receptors were collected from a human donor in a cohort sampled during active COVID-19. Each CDR3 is given with its conserved first and last residue. D genes are given only for firm matches. The size field is filled for only some rows; it gives once, few, many or a size class.

once,-,TRBJ1-5,TRBV7-8,TGTGCCAGCAGCTCTGAACGGCGGCTACCCGAGCCCCAGCATTTT,CASSSERRLPEPQHF
-,TRBD2,TRBJ2-7,TRBV6-1,TGTGCCAGCAGTGAAACGGCTAGCGGGATGAACGAGCAGTACTTC,CASSETASGMNEQYF
-,TRBD2,TRBJ2-1,TRBV3-1/TRBV3-2,TGTGCCAGCAGCTCCGGGACTAGCGGGAGGGTGCAGTTCTTC,CASSSGTSGRVQFF
-,-,TRBJ1-2,TRBV5-5,TGTGCCAGCAGCTTGGATTGGCAGTCCTACACCTTC,CASSLDWQSYTF
-,-,TRBJ1-2,TRBV19,TGTGCCAGTAGTATAGATGTGGCAGGAAACTATGGCTACACCTTC,CASSIDVAGNYGYTF
-,TRBD2,TRBJ2-1,TRBV2,TGTGCCAGCAGCCCAGAGCGGGAGGGCCACAATGAGCAGTTCTTC,CASSPEREGHNEQFF
few,-,TRBJ1-2,TRBV24-1,TGTGCCACCAGTGAGACTAACAGGGATGGCTACACCTTC,CATSETNRDGYTF
-,-,TRBJ2-1,TRBV11-2,TGTGCCAGCAGCTTAACAGGGAATGAGCAGTTCTTC,CASSLTGNEQFF
few,TRBD1,TRBJ2-2,TRBV28,TGTGCCACCTATACGGGGACAGGGGGTTCCGGGGAGCTGTTTTTT,CATYTGTGGSGELFF
-,-,TRBJ2-2,TRBV5-1,TGCGCCAGCAGCTTCGGGGGGCGCACGGACGGGGAGCTGTTTTTT,CASSFGGRTDGELFF
once,TRBD2,TRBJ2-3,TRBV19,TGTGCCAGTATGGACAGCGGGGGGATCACAGATACGCAGTATTTT,CASMDSGGITDTQYF
-,TRBD1,TRBJ2-1,TRBV28,TGTGCCAGCAGTCCCGGGACAGGGGCGTACAATGAGCAGTTCTTC,CASSPGTGAYNEQFF
-,TRBD1,TRBJ1-1,TRBV5-4,TGTGCCAGCAGCAGAAGACCAGGGGGCGCGGCGCCGAACACTGAAGCTTTCTTT,CASSRRPGGAAPNTEAFF
-,TRBD2,TRBJ2-3,TRBV7-2,TGTGCCAGCAGCTTATCCAGCGGGAGATCAGATACGCAGTATTTT,CASSLSSGRSDTQYF
-,-,TRBJ2-3,TRBV21-1,TGTGCCAGCAGCAAACAAAGGGGCCAGGAGGATACGCAGTATTTT,CASSKQRGQEDTQYF
few,TRBD2,TRBJ2-7,TRBV4-1,TGCGCCAGCAGCCAGGTAGCGGGGATCTACGAGCAGTACTTC,CASSQVAGIYEQYF
-,TRBD1,TRBJ1-6,TRBV5-1,TGCGCCAGCAGCTTGGGGGGACAGAATTCACCCCTCCACTTT,CASSLGGQNSPLHF
many,-,TRBJ1-2,TRBV2,TGTGCCAGCAGTCCCTGGAGGACAGCCTACTATGGCTACACCTTC,CASSPWRTAYYGYTF
-,TRBD1,TRBJ1-5,TRBV5-3,TGTGCCAGAAGCCCTGACAGGGGAGAAAATCAGCCCCAGCATTTT,CARSPDRGENQPQHF
-,-,TRBJ2-1,TRBV7-9,TGTGCCAGCAGCTTAACCGCCCAGGGGAAGCAGTTCTTC,CASSLTAQGKQFF
once,TRBD1,TRBJ1-1,TRBV18,TGTGCCAGCTCACCCCAAACTATGACAGGGGTGAACACTGAAGCTTTCTTT,CASSPQTMTGVNTEAFF
-,-,TRBJ1-5,TRBV7-9,TGTGCCAGCAGCTTATCCCGGGGTCAGCCCCAGCATTTT,CASSLSRGQPQHF
-,TRBD1,TRBJ1-4,TRBV4-1,TGCGCCAGCAGCCAAGTCCGGACAGGAAGTAATGAAAAACTGTTTTTT,CASSQVRTGSNEKLFF
-,TRBD2,TRBJ2-3,TRBV6-4,TGTGCCAGCAGTGACAGCCCGGCAGCGGGAGGAGCAGATACGCAGTATTTT,CASSDSPAAGGADTQYF
-,-,TRBJ2-1,TRBV10-3,TGTGCCATCAGTGGGTTTAGGCGGGAAGGGCGTATCGATGAGCAGTTCTTC,CAISGFRREGRIDEQFF
-,TRBD2,TRBJ2-1,TRBV2,TGTGCCAGCAGTGAAATAGCGGGGGGGCTGGGTGAGCAGTTCTTC,CASSEIAGGLGEQFF
-,-,TRBJ2-3,TRBV5-4,TGTGCCAGCAGCTTGACCCTATTAAGCACAGATACGCAGTATTTT,CASSLTLLSTDTQYF
-,-,TRBJ2-5,TRBV15,TGTGCCACCAGCAGAGATGGGGAGGAGACCCAGTACTTC,CATSRDGEETQYF
few,TRBD1,TRBJ2-2,TRBV9,TGTGCCAGCAGCGCTCGACAGGGACCCGGGGAGCTGTTTTTT,CASSARQGPGELFF
-,TRBD2,TRBJ2-3,TRBV24-1,TGTGCCACCAGTGATTTGAAGAGCGGGGGTTCGGGAGATACGCAGTATTTT,CATSDLKSGGSGDTQYF
-,TRBD1,TRBJ1-1,TRBV28,TGTGCCAGCAGTCCAGGGGGGAGGAACACTGAAGCTTTCTTT,CASSPGGRNTEAFF
once,TRBD1,TRBJ2-3,TRBV5-1,TGCGCCAGCAGCTTAGGGACAGGGGTAGATACGCAGTATTTT,CASSLGTGVDTQYF
-,-,TRBJ1-2,TRBV28,TGTGCCAGCAGTTTCACAAGGGGTAGCTATGGCTACACCTTC,CASSFTRGSYGYTF
-,-,TRBJ1-5,TRBV6-5,TGTGCCAGCAGTCTAGGAGAGGTTAGCAATCAGCCCCAGCATTTT,CASSLGEVSNQPQHF
-,TRBD2,TRBJ2-7,TRBV3-1/TRBV3-2,TGTGCCAGCAGCCTCGCGGCGGGGGGGGCCAGGGTTGTCTCCGAGCAGTACTTC,CASSLAAGGARVVSEQYF
-,-,TRBJ1-1,TRBV7-2,TGTGCCAGCGAAAAGGTGGGGGGTCGGGAAGCTTTCTTT,CASEKVGGREAFF
-,TRBD1,TRBJ2-2,TRBV7-3,TGTGCCAGCAGCTTTTTCTTAGGGGGCAACACCGGGGAGCTGTTTTTT,CASSFFLGGNTGELFF
-,-,TRBJ1-1,TRBV5-1,TGCGCCAGCAGCTTAAAAGATGAGACAGCGAACACTGAAGCTTTCTTT,CASSLKDETANTEAFF
-,-,TRBJ2-2,TRBV7-2,TGTGCCAGCAGCTTAGTCAGGGGAAACACCGGGGAGCTGTTTTTT,CASSLVRGNTGELFF
-,TRBD1,TRBJ1-6,TRBV6-1,TGTGCCAGCAGTGAACTGGGACAGGGGAGCTCACCCCTCCACTTT,CASSELGQGSSPLHF
-,-,TRBJ1-5,TRBV5-6,TGTGCCAGCAGCTTGGCGGGTGTGGAGCCCCAGCATTTT,CASSLAGVEPQHF
-,-,TRBJ1-4,TRBV19,TGTGCCAGTTCCTGGGTCCGGCAGACAAATGAAAAACTGTTTTTT,CASSWVRQTNEKLFF
-,-,TRBJ1-1,TRBV10-3,TGTGCCATCAGCTCAACAGTGAACACTGAAGCTTTCTTT,CAISSTVNTEAFF
few,-,TRBJ1-2,TRBV19,TGTGCCAGTAGTCCCCAAAAGAGTCTTGGCTACACCTTC,CASSPQKSLGYTF
few,-,TRBJ1-2,TRBV2,TGTGCCAGCAGTGAAGCGCTTCTAGGGGATGGCTACACCTTC,CASSEALLGDGYTF
-,-,TRBJ1-2,TRBV9,TGTGCCAGCAGCGTAGGGGACTCTATGTATGGCTACACCTTC,CASSVGDSMYGYTF
many,TRBD1,TRBJ2-7,TRBV5-1,TGCGCCAGCAGCTACCGCCGGGACAGGGTCTACGAGCAGTACTTC,CASSYRRDRVYEQYF
-,TRBD1,TRBJ1-2,TRBV5-1,TGCGCCAGCAGCGATTTGGAGGGGGCGGGGGGCTACACCTTC,CASSDLEGAGGYTF
-,-,TRBJ2-2,TRBV10-3,TGTGCCATCAGTGGGGCTACCGGGGAGCTGTTTTTT,CAISGATGELFF
-,-,TRBJ1-4,TRBV4-3,TGCGCCAGCAGCCAAGAGGGCCAACCTAATGAAAAACTGTTTTTT,CASSQEGQPNEKLFF
many,TRBD2,TRBJ2-1,TRBV20-1,TGCAGTGCTAGTGGGCTAGCGGGGGGCCCCTCCTACAATGAGCAGTTCTTC,CSASGLAGGPSYNEQFF
-,TRBD1,TRBJ2-7,TRBV7-2,TGTGCCAGCAGTTTAGACAGGGGGACCTACGAGCAGTACTTC,CASSLDRGTYEQYF